What follows are 3 T cell receptor beta chains derived from one specimen sequenced in a study of CD8 T cells in ankylosing spondylitis. Study-level points and caveats: The study identified a TCR beta motif of under ten highly homologous variants that appeared characteristic of ankylosing spondylitis blood.

TCRdb re-called the 5' RACE reads through MiXCR, storing one row per CDR3 protein. The sample has a few hundred thousand distinct CDR3 sequences, 15% to 20% seen once; the top ten hold over 1%. These receptors' targets are unknown. Sequencing was carried out using blood, either unsorted or a sorted T cell fraction (not recorded which). All receptors come from a male donor with ankylosing spondylitis.

This clonotype showed up many times. The gene calls are TRBV12-3 or TRBV12-4 and TRBJ1-1; D remains unclear. Trimming took off 3 bases at V and 5 bases at J, with 10 bases between the two ends. The CDR3 has 13 amino acids. The CDR3, as DNA: TGTGCCAGCAGTTTGACCGTAGGGACTGAAGCTTTCTTT. The encoded protein is CASSLTVGTEAFF.

In its sample, this clonotype was seen once. This chain joins TRBV11-2 and TRBJ1-1; D might be TRBD1 (6 bases). Germline V gives CDR1 SGHAT, CDR2 FQNNGV. CDR3 length equals 14 residues. Trimming took off 5 bases at V and 6 bases at J, with 16 bases between the two ends. The CDR3 loop reads CASSLPGVRAEAFF. The CDR3 DNA reads as TGTGCCAGCAGCCTCCCAGGGGTAAGGGCTGAAGCTTTCTTT.

V is TRBV4-1 and J is TRBJ2-1, with 8 positions matching TRBD2. J gave up 12 bases and V 4 bases, and 8 bases lay outside the gene matches. In germline, CDR1 is MGHRA, CDR2 YSYEKL. The CDR3 contains 13 residues. As DNA, the CDR3 is TGCGCCAGCAGCCCTACATGGACTAGCTGGCAGTTCTTC. It is translated as CASSPTWTSWQFF.